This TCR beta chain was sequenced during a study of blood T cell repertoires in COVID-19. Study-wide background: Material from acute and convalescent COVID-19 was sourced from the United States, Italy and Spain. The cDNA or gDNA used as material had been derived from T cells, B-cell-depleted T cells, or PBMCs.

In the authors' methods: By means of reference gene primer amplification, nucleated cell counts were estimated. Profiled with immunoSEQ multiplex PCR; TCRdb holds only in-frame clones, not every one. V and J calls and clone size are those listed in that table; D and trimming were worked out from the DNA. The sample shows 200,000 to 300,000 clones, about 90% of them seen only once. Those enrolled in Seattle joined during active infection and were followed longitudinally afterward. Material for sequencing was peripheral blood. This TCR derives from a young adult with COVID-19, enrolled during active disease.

In DNA, the CDR3 is TGTGCCAGCAGTTTGAGAGGGCTAGAAGGTAAGGGTATAGAGGGCAATCAGCCCCAGCATTTT. Amino acid sequence: CASSLRGLEGKGIEGNQPQHF. The chain has TRBV28 and TRBJ1-5; unclear D gene. Germline values: CDR1 MDHEN, CDR2 SYDVKM. CDR3 length equals 21 residues. V was clipped by 3 bases and J by 2 bases, with 29 bases between them.